Below, 26 T cell receptor beta chains from the same sample are listed, as sequenced in a study of human T cells and chemical hapten exposure. Each CDR3 protein is one row after TCRdb ran MiXCR on the RACE reads. The table lists about 350,000 distinct CDR3 sequences, about 6% of them singletons. As to time point: patch test 2, 6 weeks after DPC sensitization. Treatment here: therapeutic diphenylcyclopropenone sensitization with weekly scalp DPC. Sample: whole blood, taken in connection with sensitization to the hapten diphenylcyclopropenone (DPC). These receptors all come from a young woman with alopecia areata. Some clones in this sample may be carry-over from other donors' samples.

This chain links TRBV21-1 with TRBJ2-3; TRBD1 is the table's D call, not checked against the DNA. TRBV21-1 is assigned pseudogene status. CDR3 length: 15 residues. The CDR3 nucleotides are TGTGCCAGCAGCAAATCGCCACAGGGTTCAGATACGCAGTATTTT. As protein: CASSKSPQGSDTQYF.

This clonotype was seen many times. The J gene is TRBJ2-1, the V gene TRBV7-6; the D gene could be TRBD1 or TRBD2 (5 bases each). Trimming took 2 bases from V and 6 from J, leaving 11 bases between them. CDR1 SGHVS and CDR2 FNYEAQ come from the germline V gene. The CDR3 is 14 amino acids. This CDR3 reads CASSLSGTTNEQFF. The CDR3 DNA sequence: TGTGCCAGCAGCTTATCCGGGACGACCAATGAGCAGTTCTTC.

This clonotype was observed a handful of times. This sequence joins TRBV5-1 and TRBJ2-7; D is unresolved. There are 15 residues in the CDR3. Germline lookup yields CDR1 SGHRS and CDR2 YFSETQ. Trimming left V 0 bases short and J 4 bases short, with 14 bases between. The CDR3 region is CASSLGSGSVYEQYF. The CDR3 bases are TGCGCCAGCAGCTTGGGTTCCGGCAGCGTTTACGAGCAGTACTTC.

In this sample, this clonotype turned up many times. The rearrangement links TRBV5-1 to TRBJ2-5, with 10 bases aligning to TRBD2. V shed 4 bases, J shed 5 bases, and the junction held 8 bases outside the gene matches. The CDR3 length is 15 residues. The germline gives CDR1 SGHRS, CDR2 YFSETQ. In nucleotides, the CDR3 is TGCGCCAGCAGCCTCCCTAGCGGGGGTGGTGAGACCCAGTACTTC. Protein product: CASSLPSGGGETQYF.

In this sample, this clonotype turned up many times. This rearrangement joins TRBV3-1 to TRBJ1-1, with D perhaps matching TRBD1 (5 bases). Per the germline V gene, CDR1 is LGHDT and CDR2 is YNNKEL (reference sequence). The CDR3 runs 16 residues. V lost 0 bases, J lost 0 bases, and 11 bases lay in between. CDR3 sequence: CASSQDLQGLNTEAFF. CDR3 sequence (DNA): TGTGCCAGCAGCCAAGATTTGCAGGGCCTGAACACTGAAGCTTTCTTT.

The chain carries TRBV9 and TRBJ2-1; D uncertain. Trimming shortened V by 3 bases and J by 4 bases, and 20 bases separated the two germline ends. The germline V gene encodes CDR1 SGDLS and CDR2 YYNGEE. CDR3 length equals 17 residues. CDR3 region: CASSDNIGPLIYNEQFF. In DNA form, the CDR3 reads TGTGCCAGCAGCGATAATATTGGGCCGCTAATTTACAATGAGCAGTTCTTC.

The table lists this clonotype with a few counts. The chain links TRBV7-9 to TRBJ1-5; D uncertain. Germline assignment: CDR1 SEHNR and CDR2 FQNEAQ (reference sequence). V was pared by 4 bases and J by 9 bases, with 13 bases between. The CDR3 loop spans 13 amino acids. The CDR3 bases are TGTGCCAGCAGCTATACCGCGTATCGGCCCCAGCATTTT. Translating it yields CASSYTAYRPQHF.

In its sample, this clonotype was seen a few times. This CDR3 is CASSYETGGVNSPLHF. CDR3 in DNA: TGTGCCAGCAGTTACGAGACAGGTGGGGTTAATTCACCCCTCCACTTT. The V gene is TRBV12-3 or TRBV12-4, the J gene TRBJ1-6; D may be TRBD1 (6 bases). V was clipped by 4 bases and J by 6 bases, with 16 bases between them. The CDR3 has 16 residues.

This clonotype was observed a few times. The rearrangement links TRBV29-1 to TRBJ2-1; TRBD1 aligns across 9 bases. Germline V CDR1 and CDR2: SQVTM, ANQGSEA. The J segment lost 9 bases and the V segment lost 8 bases, leaving 17 bases of the junction unmatched. The CDR3 has 15 residues. In DNA, the CDR3 is TGCAGCTCCCCTAAGAGGGACAGGGTTAACGGTGAGCAGTTCTTC. Translating gives CSSPKRDRVNGEQFF.

The J gene is TRBJ2-3, the V gene TRBV6-4; 7 bases are shared with TRBD1. CDR1 MRHNA and CDR2 SNTAGT come from the germline V gene. The CDR3 sequence is 15 residues long. The ends lost 0 bases at V and 10 bases at J; junction bases unmatched: 10. The chain's CDR3 is CASSDSSQGVQAQYF. Written as DNA, the CDR3 is TGTGCCAGCAGTGACTCGAGTCAGGGGGTCCAAGCGCAGTATTTT.

There are a few counts of this clonotype. J is TRBJ2-3 and V is TRBV3-1; D gene ambiguous. The ends were cut back, 1 base at V and 0 bases at J, with 5 bases in the middle. Germline V lookup: CDR1 LGHDT, CDR2 YNNKEL (reference sequence). The CDR3 length is 14 residues. The CDR3 loop is CASSQVVSTDTQYF. The CDR3 DNA follows: TGTGCCAGCAGCCAAGTCGTGAGCACAGATACGCAGTATTTT.

The table lists this clonotype with many counts. The chain is built from TRBV29-1 and TRBJ1-1; D gene uncertain. The germline V gene has CDR1 SQVTM and CDR2 ANQGSEA. This CDR3 comprises 13 residues. V shed 7 bases and J shed 0 bases, with 12 bases lying between them. CDR3 nucleotide sequence: TGCAGCGGCCGGAGAGGGTTGAACACTGAAGCTTTCTTT. It is translated as CSGRRGLNTEAFF.

The chain carries TRBV4-1 and TRBJ1-2, with 11 bases that match TRBD1. CDR3 length equals 15 residues. Germline V gene sequence: CDR1 MGHRA, CDR2 YSYEKL. With V trimmed by 1 base and J by 7 bases, 5 bases remained unmatched. This chain's CDR3 is CASSQGTGGGGGYTF. CDR3 DNA sequence: TGCGCCAGCAGCCAAGGGACAGGGGGCGGCGGTGGCTACACCTTC.

This clonotype was seen a few times. The chain couples TRBV20-1 to TRBJ2-3; D is unresolved. The length of the CDR3 is 13 residues. Trimming removed 3 bases from V and 9 bases from J, with 16 bases in between. The V gene's germline CDR1 is DFQATT and CDR2 SNEGSKA (reference sequence). CDR3 sequence: CSARDPDAPTQYF. Here the CDR3 DNA reads TGCAGTGCTAGGGACCCGGATGCCCCGACGCAGTATTTT.

This rearrangement joins TRBV27 to TRBJ2-3; TRBD1 matches 8 bases. Germline CDR1 reads MNHEY; CDR2 reads SMNVEV (reference sequence). The CDR3 extends over 13 amino acids. V lost 8 bases to trimming and J lost 3 bases; unmatched junction nucleotides: 4. The CDR3 DNA reads TGTGCCAGCCAGGGGGCGCATACAGATACGCAGTATTTT. This gives the protein CASQGAHTDTQYF.

A few counts support this clonotype. The V and J genes are TRBV7-8 and TRBJ2-1; TRBD1 matches at 10 bases. The CDR3 has 16 amino acids. Germline CDR1 and CDR2: SGHVS and FQNEAQ. V was clipped by 3 bases and J by 2 bases; unmatched bases: 4. The CDR3: CASSLGQGIPYNEQFF. Written as DNA, the CDR3 is TGTGCCAGCAGCTTGGGACAGGGGATTCCCTACAATGAGCAGTTCTTC.

In this sample, this clonotype turned up a few times. The rearrangement links TRBV27 to TRBJ2-6; D not certain. The ends were cut back, 7 bases at V and 1 base at J, with 11 bases in the middle. From germline, CDR1 is MNHEY and CDR2 SMNVEV (reference sequence). CDR3 length equals 15 residues. In DNA form, the CDR3 reads TGTGCCAGCACGCCACTTCGGTCTGGGGCCAACGTCCTGACTTTC. As protein: CASTPLRSGANVLTF.

This clonotype was found many times. The chain joins TRBV15 to TRBJ1-5, with a possible D match to TRBD1 (5 bases). V dropped 0 bases and J dropped 1 base, with 7 bases sitting between them. Germline assignment: CDR1 LNHNV and CDR2 YYDKDF (reference sequence). The CDR3 length is 15 residues. CDR3 protein: CATSREGVSNQPQHF. The CDR3 coding sequence is TGTGCCACCAGCAGAGAGGGGGTGAGCAATCAGCCCCAGCATTTT.

This clonotype has a handful of counts. CDR3 sequence: CASSLEGAGSTGELFF. Written as DNA, the CDR3 is TGTGCCAGCAGCTTAGAAGGGGCAGGGTCCACCGGGGAGCTGTTTTTT. The J gene is TRBJ2-2, the V gene TRBV7-2; D may be TRBD1 (5 bases). This CDR3 is 16 amino acids long. The germline V gene encodes CDR1 SGHTA and CDR2 FQGNSA. The V end was cut by 1 base, the J end by 4 bases, with 13 bases between. Based on the CDR3 plus reference TRBV7-2 and TRBJ2-2, the full variable domain is GAGVSQSPSNKVTEKGKDVELRCDPISGHTALYWYRQSLGQGLEFLIYFQGNSAPDKSGLPSDRFSAERTGGSVSTLTIQRTQQEDSAVYLCASSLEGAGSTGELFFGEGSRLTVL.

This clonotype occurred a few times. V gene TRBV28 combines with J gene TRBJ1-6, with D unclear. Germline CDR1 reads MDHEN; CDR2 reads SYDVKM. This CDR3 contains 12 residues. V was cut by 5 bases and J by 9 bases, with 8 bases left in between. The DNA of the CDR3 is TGTGCCAGCAGTCTTCCCAGTTCACCCCTCCACTTT. This translates into CASSLPSSPLHF.

There are many counts of this clonotype. This sequence joins TRBV7-9 and TRBJ1-1; D is uncertain. With 3 bases removed from V and 11 bases from J, the gap between germline ends came to 13 bases. Germline CDR1 SEHNR, CDR2 FQNEAQ (reference sequence). This CDR3 spans 12 amino acids. CDR3 protein: CASSFSESRAFF. CDR3 bases: TGTGCCAGCAGCTTCTCTGAAAGTAGGGCTTTCTTT.

This clonotype was observed a single time. It may be a read error: a sequence one base away is much more abundant. The chain joins TRBV4-3 to TRBJ2-1; no definite D call. From germline, CDR1 is LGHNA and CDR2 YSLEER. The CDR3 has 14 residues. DNA of the CDR3: TGCGCCAGCAGCCTGACCGTATCCCACAATGTGCAGTTCTTC. This sequence encodes CASSLTVSHNVQFF.

This clonotype has ten or more counts. The chain is built from TRBV10-3 and TRBJ1-4; D gene ambiguous. Germline-derived CDR1 and CDR2 are ENHRY and SYGVKD. With 6 bases removed from V and 8 bases from J, the gap between germline ends came to 13 bases. The CDR3 runs 13 residues. CDR3 nucleotide sequence: TGTGCCATCAGGGGTAGCCTTGGGGAAAAACTGTTTTTT. It translates to CAIRGSLGEKLFF.

This clonotype was detected ten times or more. This chain connects TRBV7-9 to TRBJ2-1, with no clear D. The germline gives CDR1 SEHNR, CDR2 FQNEAQ (reference sequence). The CDR3 spans 13 residues. V was trimmed by 5 bases and J by 5 bases, leaving 10 bases between them. CDR3 sequence (DNA): TGTGCCAGCAGCCAGATTCAGGACAATGAGCAGTTCTTC. Protein sequence: CASSQIQDNEQFF. The full variable domain, in which reference TRBV7-9 and TRBJ2-1 provide the parts outside the CDR3, is DTGVSQNPRHKITKRGQNVTFRCDPISEHNRLYWYRQTLGQGPEFLTYFQNEAQLEKSRLLSDRFSAERPKGSFSTLEIQRTEQGDSAMYLCASSQIQDNEQFFGPGTRLTVL.

This clonotype appeared many times. The chain combines TRBV5-1 with TRBJ1-2; possibly TRBD1 for D (6 bases). The CDR3 runs to 15 residues. The V end lost 4 bases, the J end lost 3 bases, and 16 bases lay between the germline ends. Germline V gives CDR1 SGHRS, CDR2 YFSETQ. The CDR3 region has the DNA TGCGCCAGCAGCGGAACAGGGCTAAACTACTATGGCTACACCTTC. It encodes CASSGTGLNYYGYTF.

At least ten counts were recorded for this clonotype. V gene TRBV7-2 combines with J gene TRBJ1-3; D is undetermined. The V end lost 2 bases, the J end lost 6 bases, and 8 bases lay between the germline ends. The CDR3 runs 13 residues. In germline, CDR1 is SGHTA, CDR2 FQGNSA. This chain's CDR3 is CASSLRSANTIYF. CDR3 nucleotides: TGTGCCAGCAGCTTACGATCGGCAAACACCATATATTTT.